This T cell receptor (beta chain) was sequenced for a study of T cell responses to AZD1222 COVID-19 vaccine. Study-wide results and limits: Compared with day 0, the breadth and depth of the Spike-specific TCR repertoire rose significantly after two doses of AZD1222. Repertoires were collected only later (after the peak T cell response had occurred). Just a handful of people given AZD1222 tested seropositive at baseline.

Concerning this clone: Its antigen is currently unknown.

Assay used: immunoSEQ multiplex PCR; TCRdb lists only in-frame clones, some missing. The sample shows about 110,000 clones, about 95% of them seen only once. The CDR3 extends over 12 amino acids. V was clipped by 5 bases and J by 5 bases, with 12 bases between them. Germline CDR1 SQVTM, CDR2 ANQGSEA. Some second doses came at about 4 weeks and others at about 12 weeks; these were pooled. This clonotype was sampled from an adult who received the AZD1222 COVID-19 vaccine. Material: peripheral blood, obtained 28 days after the second AZD1222 dose. V is TRBV29-1 and J is TRBJ1-2; D uncertain. The DNA of the CDR3 is TGCAGCGTTCGGACCGACCATTATGGCTACACCTTC. It specifies CSVRTDHYGYTF.